This T cell receptor (beta chain) was recorded in a study of blood T cell repertoires in COVID-19. As for the study in general: Samples came from the United States, Italy and Spain, spanning acute and convalescent COVID-19. The analysed material was cDNA or gDNA that came from T cells, B-cell-depleted T cells, or PBMCs.

V lost 6 bases and J lost 6, with 33 bases in between. Looked up from germline, CDR1 is SSHAT and CDR2 is FNYEAQ (reference sequence). This CDR3 is 19 amino acids long. Authors' processing steps: Amplification with reference gene primers provided the estimates of nucleated cell counts. Clones were sequenced by immunoSEQ multiplex PCR, and TCRdb holds only the in-frame ones, with some missing. The DNA gave D and trimming, while V, J and clone size come from that table. Counted here are about 110,000 clones, 60% to 85% occurring once; the ten biggest clones make up more than 4%. This TCR came from a human donor in a cohort sampled during active or convalescent COVID-19. Sequencing used peripheral blood. This rearrangement joins TRBV7-7 to TRBJ2-7; TRBD2 might be the D (7 bases). CDR3 bases: TGTGCCAGCAGGGAGGAACTCCGGACCTACAGGGAGGGAAGTGGCGAGCAGTACTTC. Protein product: CASREELRTYREGSGEQYF.